The 4 T cell receptor beta chains reported below all come from one sample, sequenced in a study of response to subunit inactivated influenza vaccine. TCRdb called the RT-PCR reads again in MiXCR, with one record for every CDR3 protein. The table shows fewer than 650,000 distinct CDR3 sequences, with 10% to 15% occurring only once. Here the sequenced sample was PBMCs from blood, taken more than 35 days after vaccination. The source is a man over 45 who received an inactivated influenza vaccine.

This clonotype has only a few counts. V is TRBV7-9 and J is TRBJ2-4, with TRBD1 matching over 8 bases. Per germline, CDR1 SEHNR and CDR2 FQNEAQ (reference sequence). The CDR3 sequence is 15 residues long. The trim removed 1 base at V and 7 bases at J, leaving 6 bases unmatched. The CDR3 bases are TGTGCCAGCAGCTTAGATCAGGGGGCGTCGAACATTCAGTACTTC. Its translation: CASSLDQGASNIQYF. Variable domain in full (rest from reference TRBV7-9 and TRBJ2-4): DTGVSQNPRHKITKRGQNVTFRCDPISEHNRLYWYRQTLGQGPEFLTYFQNEAQLEKSRLLSDRFSAERPKGSFSTLEIQRTEQGDSAMYLCASSLDQGASNIQYFGAGTRLSVL.

This clonotype was seen ten or more times. The chain recombines TRBV20-1 with TRBJ2-1, with TRBD2 matching 10 bases. The CDR3 covers 15 residues. Looked up from germline, CDR1 is DFQATT and CDR2 is SNEGSKA (reference sequence). With V trimmed by 5 bases and J by 4 bases, 8 bases remained unmatched. DNA of the CDR3: TGCAGTGCTTCGAGGAGCGGGGGGGAATACAATGAGCAGTTCTTC. This sequence encodes CSASRSGGEYNEQFF.

This clonotype was found many times. The chain carries TRBV29-1 and TRBJ2-5, with D possibly being TRBD2 (5 bases). The V gene lost 5 bases and the J gene lost 5 bases, with 15 bases spanning the gap. In germline, CDR1 is SQVTM, CDR2 ANQGSEA. The CDR3 is 13 amino acids. CDR3 loop: CSVRLHLRETQYF. The DNA of the CDR3 is TGCAGCGTTAGACTACACCTTAGGGAGACCCAGTACTTC.

This clonotype came up many times. The V gene is TRBV5-1, the J gene TRBJ2-3; D uncertain. The V and J ends lost 0 bases and 4 bases respectively, with 15 bases between them. CDR1 and CDR2 (germline): SGHRS, YFSETQ. The CDR3 is 16 residues long. The CDR3 sequence is CASSLALTLLADTQYF. The CDR3 nucleotides read TGCGCCAGCAGCTTGGCGTTGACCCTCCTCGCAGATACGCAGTATTTT.